This entry lists 22 T cell receptor beta chains sequenced from one sample in a study of OX40 agonist ivuxolimab in advanced cancers. Sequencing used immunoSEQ multiplex PCR; TCRdb keeps in-frame clones, though not all of them. The top ten hold about 19% of the sample, which has 30,000 to 35,000 clones, about 74% seen once. The source material was CD4+ or CD8+ T cells sorted from blood, sampled in a trial of the OX40 agonist ivuxolimab. Receptors originate from an adult with an advanced solid tumor such as melanoma, head and neck, liver or kidney cancer.

V is TRBV5-1 and J is TRBJ2-3; 8 positions agree with TRBD2. The CDR3 is made up of 16 amino acids. Germline assignment: CDR1 SGHRS and CDR2 YFSETQ. V lost 4 bases to trimming and J lost 6 bases; unmatched junction nucleotides: 13. The CDR3 loop reads CASSPARSGGGDTQYF. In DNA form, the CDR3 reads TGCGCCAGCAGCCCCGCACGGAGCGGGGGAGGTGATACGCAGTATTTT.

This rearrangement joins TRBV5-1 to TRBJ2-3; a possible D gene is TRBD1 (6 bases). Deletions cut 4 bases from V and 2 bases from J, with 17 bases between. The germline gives CDR1 SGHRS, CDR2 YFSETQ. This CDR3 spans 16 amino acids. In nucleotides, the CDR3 is TGCGCCAGCAGCCCGGACCTACGGGACAACACAGATACGCAGTATTTT. Amino acid sequence: CASSPDLRDNTDTQYF.

As DNA, the CDR3 is TGCAGCGTTGAAGCGGATAGCAGAGAAAAACTGTTTTTT. Its protein product is CSVEADSREKLFF. This chain links TRBV29-1 with TRBJ1-4; D is unresolved. V shed 1 base and J shed 8 bases, with 11 bases lying between them. The CDR3 spans 13 residues. Germline V gives CDR1 SQVTM, CDR2 ANQGSEA.

CDR3 DNA: TGTGCCAGCAGCTTAGCCCGGACAGGGAGGGATGAAAAACTGTTTTTT. It codes for CASSLARTGRDEKLFF. The chain is built from TRBV7-9 and TRBJ1-4, with 8 bases lining up with TRBD1. The trim removed 0 bases at V and 6 bases at J, leaving 6 bases unmatched. This CDR3 has 16 residues. In germline, CDR1 is SEHNR, CDR2 FQNEAQ (reference sequence).

The chain has TRBV2 and TRBJ2-3; the D gene could be TRBD1 or TRBD2 (6 bases each). Germline CDR1 and CDR2: SNHLY and FYNNEI. The V end was cut by 9 bases, the J end by 4 bases, with 8 bases between. There are 11 residues in the CDR3. This CDR3 is CARRGADTQYF. Here the CDR3 DNA reads TGTGCCAGGAGGGGGGCAGATACGCAGTATTTT.

The V and J genes are TRBV6-5 and TRBJ1-2, with D unresolved. CDR1 MNHEY and CDR2 SVGAGI come from the germline V gene. There are 14 residues in the CDR3. V gave up 5 bases and J gave up 7 bases, with 17 bases separating them. The CDR3 sequence: CASSEREGWAGYTF. The CDR3 coding sequence is TGTGCCAGCAGTGAAAGGGAAGGGTGGGCTGGCTACACCTTC.

The chain carries TRBV2 and TRBJ2-1, with 12 bases matching TRBD2. CDR1 and CDR2 from the germline V gene are SNHLY and FYNNEI. V lost 5 bases and J lost 7; bases outside the gene matches: 9. CDR3 length: 16 amino acids. The DNA for the CDR3 is TGTGCCAGCAGTCCCCTTTCTAGCGGGGGGGGGAATGAGCAGTTCTTC. This codes for CASSPLSSGGGNEQFF.

The table lists this clone with a count of one. V gene TRBV27 combines with J gene TRBJ1-5; TRBD1 aligns across 8 bases. This CDR3 has 16 residues. CDR1 is MNHEY, CDR2 SMNVEV, per germline (reference sequence). V shed 6 bases, J shed 2 bases, and the junction held 9 bases outside the gene matches. The CDR3 bases are TGTGCCAGCAGCCGACAGGGGCCCCAGGGCAATCAGCCCCAGCATTTT. Protein sequence: CASSRQGPQGNQPQHF.

V usage is TRBV6-1 and J usage is TRBJ2-7; D unclear. V shed 1 base and J shed 5 bases, with 9 bases lying between them. Germline loops: CDR1 MNHNS, CDR2 SASEGT. The CDR3 totals 13 residues. As DNA, the CDR3 is TGTGCCAGCAGTGAAGTGTGGGTGAACGAGCAGTACGTC. It is translated as CASSEVWVNEQYV.

The chain couples TRBV5-1 to TRBJ1-2, with 7 nucleotides matching TRBD1. The CDR3 sequence is 15 residues long. The V segment lost 1 base and the J segment 5 bases; nucleotides outside the gene matches: 8. Looked up from germline, CDR1 is SGHRS and CDR2 is YFSETQ. CDR3 loop: CASSLQGQGGYGYTF. The CDR3 DNA reads TGCGCCAGCAGCTTGCAGGGCCAGGGGGGATATGGCTACACCTTC.

This clone was picked up one time. The chain joins TRBV6-5 to TRBJ2-7; D is ambiguous. The CDR3 length is 12 residues. V lost 0 bases, J lost 3 bases, and 3 bases lay in between. Germline V CDR1 and CDR2: MNHEY, SVGAGI. The CDR3 bases are TGTGCCAGCAGTTACTCGATCTACGAGCAGTACTTC. It encodes CASSYSIYEQYF.

The V call is TRBV28, the J call TRBJ2-2; D is undetermined. The CDR3 length is 10 residues. The ends were cut back, 8 bases at V and 7 bases at J, with 5 bases in the middle. Germline V gene data show CDR1 as MDHEN and CDR2 as SYDVKM. The CDR3 nucleotides read TGTGCCAGCTTCAGCGGGGAGCTGTTTTTT. This sequence encodes CASFSGELFF.

The genes are TRBV18 and TRBJ1-2, with D possibly TRBD1 on 5 matching bases. The germline CDR1 and CDR2 sequences are KGHSH and LQKENI. V was trimmed by 4 bases and J by 3 bases, leaving 18 bases between them. The CDR3 runs 16 residues. The CDR3: CASSLQSTGGDYGYTF. CDR3 bases: TGTGCCAGCTCACTACAGAGTACGGGGGGAGACTATGGCTACACCTTC.

CDR3 DNA sequence: TGTGCCAGCAGTGCGGACTGGGGAACCCAGTACTTC. Amino acid sequence: CASSADWGTQYF. The rearrangement uses TRBV6-5 and TRBJ2-5, with D perhaps matching TRBD2 (5 bases). The CDR3 spans 12 residues. Germline V gene data show CDR1 as MNHEY and CDR2 as SVGAGI. V lost 5 bases to trimming and J lost 8 bases, with 12 bases between them.

The chain couples TRBV20-1 to TRBJ1-1, with 8 bases matching TRBD1. The CDR3 runs 11 residues. Trimming removed 0 bases from V and 12 bases from J; junction bases left unmatched: 3. Germline lookup yields CDR1 DFQATT and CDR2 SNEGSKA (reference sequence). The CDR3 protein is CSARERTGTFF. The CDR3 DNA is TGCAGTGCTAGAGAACGGACAGGGACTTTCTTT.

This clone was seen a few times. CDR3 in amino acids: CASSLSLAGGKETQYF. The CDR3 nucleotides are TGTGCCAGCAGTTTATCTCTAGCGGGGGGGAAGGAGACCCAGTACTTC. This chain links TRBV27 with TRBJ2-5; 12 bases align to TRBD2. Germline trimming cut 0 bases from V and 5 bases from J; bases unmatched to any gene: 4. This CDR3 is built from 16 residues. CDR1 is MNHEY, CDR2 SMNVEV, per germline (reference sequence).

The chain recombines TRBV19 with TRBJ1-5, with D possibly being TRBD1 (6 bases). The length of the CDR3 is 15 residues. Trimming took 4 bases from V and 4 from J, leaving 14 bases between them. Germline CDR1 and CDR2: LNHDA and SQIVND (reference sequence). CDR3 sequence reads: CASSTRITGNQPQHF. The CDR3 DNA follows: TGTGCCAGTAGTACACGGATCACAGGGAATCAGCCCCAGCATTTT.

In nucleotides, the CDR3 is TGCGCCAGCAGCAGGCTGAACACTGAAGCTTTCTTT. This sequence encodes CASSRLNTEAFF. The rearrangement joins TRBV10-2 to TRBJ1-1, with no clear D. Germline V lookup: CDR1 WSHSY, CDR2 SAAADI. Trimming left V 6 bases short and J 0 bases short, with 5 bases between. The CDR3 loop spans 12 amino acids.

This chain links TRBV18 with TRBJ2-1; the match to TRBD2 covers 8 bases. The CDR3 spans 16 residues. Losses at the gene ends were 2 bases for V and 7 bases for J; bases not matched to a gene: 10. Germline CDR1 reads KGHSH; CDR2 reads LQKENI. The CDR3 spells CASSPNPGGPWNEQFF. In DNA, the CDR3 is TGTGCCAGCTCACCAAATCCGGGGGGGCCGTGGAATGAGCAGTTCTTC.

This clone was counted a single time. J is TRBJ2-3 and V is TRBV28; D may match TRBD1 or TRBD2 (5 bases each). Trimming took off 8 bases at V and 2 bases at J, with 11 bases between the two ends. Germline V lookup: CDR1 MDHEN, CDR2 SYDVKM. The length of the CDR3 is 13 residues. The CDR3 DNA reads as TGTGCCAGCGGGGGTCAGTCCACAGATACGCAGTATTTT. Encoded protein: CASGGQSTDTQYF.

The chain couples TRBV5-4 to TRBJ1-4; the D is unclear. The CDR3 is 13 amino acids. Germline assignment: CDR1 SGHNT and CDR2 YYREEE (reference sequence). Between the trimmed V and J ends, which lost 4 bases and 4 bases, there was a span of 8 bases. The CDR3 coding sequence is TGTGCCAGCAGCCCCACGAGTAATGAAAAACTGTTTTTT. Its protein product is CASSPTSNEKLFF.

V usage is TRBV5-6 and J usage is TRBJ2-1, with TRBD2 matching 8 bases. The CDR3 totals 16 residues. In germline, CDR1 is SGHDT, CDR2 YYEEEE. The J segment lost 7 bases and the V segment lost 0 bases, leaving 9 bases of the junction unmatched. CDR3 DNA sequence: TGTGCCAGCAGCTTGGCCGGCACGGGGGGGCGAAATGAGCAGTTCTTC. Amino acid sequence: CASSLAGTGGRNEQFF.